This T cell receptor beta chain was identified in a study of CD8 T cells in Susac syndrome. Random hexamers were used to reverse transcribe an amount of roughly 0.45 to 1 ug RNA. TCR beta CDR3 was amplified by immunoSEQ covering 54 Vbeta and 13 Jbeta. TCRdb recomputed calls from the immunoSEQ multiplex PCR reads with MiXCR, one row per CDR3 protein. The repertoire holds some 180,000 distinct CDR3 sequences, with about 95% as singletons. CD8+ and CD4+ blood T cells underwent TCR beta sequencing. TEMRA cells were enriched by FACS, and CD4+ and CD8+ T cells were negatively isolated. The germline V gene has CDR1 SQVTM and CDR2 ANQGSEA. The CDR3 consists of 11 residues. V dropped 6 bases and J dropped 2 bases, with 7 bases sitting between them.

This TCR derives from a human donor in good health. Input material: CD4+ T cells from PBMCs. The chain links TRBV29-1 to TRBJ2-5; no definite D call. The CDR3 reads CSVTRQETQYF. CDR3 bases: TGCAGCGTCACGCGACAAGAGACCCAGTACTTC.